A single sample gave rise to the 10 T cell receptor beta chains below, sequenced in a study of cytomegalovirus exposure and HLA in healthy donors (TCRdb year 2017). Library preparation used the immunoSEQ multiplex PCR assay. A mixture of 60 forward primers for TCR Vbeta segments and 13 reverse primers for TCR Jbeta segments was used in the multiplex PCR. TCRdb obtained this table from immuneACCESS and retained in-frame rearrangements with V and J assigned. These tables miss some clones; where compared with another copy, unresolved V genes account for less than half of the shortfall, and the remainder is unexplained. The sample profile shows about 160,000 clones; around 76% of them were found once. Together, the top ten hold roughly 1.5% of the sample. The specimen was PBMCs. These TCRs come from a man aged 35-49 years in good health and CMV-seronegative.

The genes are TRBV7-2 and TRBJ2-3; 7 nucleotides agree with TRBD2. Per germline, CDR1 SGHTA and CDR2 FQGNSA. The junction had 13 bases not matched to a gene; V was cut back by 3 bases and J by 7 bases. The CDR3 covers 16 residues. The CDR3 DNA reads TGTGCCAGCAGCTTGGGAGCGGGACTACCTTGGAATACGCAGTATTTT. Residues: CASSLGAGLPWNTQYF.

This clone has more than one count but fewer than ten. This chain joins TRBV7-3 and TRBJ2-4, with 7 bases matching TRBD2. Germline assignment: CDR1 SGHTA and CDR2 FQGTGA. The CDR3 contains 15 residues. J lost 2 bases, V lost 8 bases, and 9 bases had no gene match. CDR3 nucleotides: TGTGCCAGCGGATCGGGCGGGAGCCCCAAAAACATTCAGTACTTC. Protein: CASGSGGSPKNIQYF. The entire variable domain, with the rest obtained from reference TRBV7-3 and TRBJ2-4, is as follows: GAGVSQTPSNKVTEKGKYVELRCDPISGHTALYWYRQSLGQGPEFLIYFQGTGAADDSGLPNDRFFAVRPEGSVSTLKIQRTERGDSAVYLCASGSGGSPKNIQYFGAGTRLSVL.

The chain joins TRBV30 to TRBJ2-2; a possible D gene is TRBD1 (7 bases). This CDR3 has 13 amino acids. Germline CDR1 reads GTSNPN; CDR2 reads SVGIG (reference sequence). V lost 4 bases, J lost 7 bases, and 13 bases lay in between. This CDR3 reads CAWKGARGGELFF. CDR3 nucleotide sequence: TGTGCCTGGAAGGGGGCGCGGGGCGGGGAGCTGTTTTTT. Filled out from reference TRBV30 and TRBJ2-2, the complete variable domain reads SQTIHQWPATLVQPVGSPLSLECTVEGTSNPNLYWYRQAAGRGLQLLFYSVGIGQISSEVPQNLSASRPQDRQFILSSKKLLLSDSGFYLCAWKGARGGELFFGEGSRLTVL.

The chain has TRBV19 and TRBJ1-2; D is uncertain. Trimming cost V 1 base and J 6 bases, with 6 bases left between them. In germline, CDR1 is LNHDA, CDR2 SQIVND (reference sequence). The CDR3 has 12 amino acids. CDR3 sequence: CASSIGGDGYTF. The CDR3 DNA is TGTGCCAGTAGTATAGGGGGAGATGGCTACACCTTC.

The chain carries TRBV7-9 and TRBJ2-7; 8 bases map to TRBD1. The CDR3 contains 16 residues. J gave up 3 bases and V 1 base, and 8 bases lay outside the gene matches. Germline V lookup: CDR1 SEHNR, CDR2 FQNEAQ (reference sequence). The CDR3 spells CASSLEGQVIYYEQYF. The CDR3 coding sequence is TGTGCCAGCAGCTTAGAGGGACAGGTAATTTACTACGAGCAGTACTTC.

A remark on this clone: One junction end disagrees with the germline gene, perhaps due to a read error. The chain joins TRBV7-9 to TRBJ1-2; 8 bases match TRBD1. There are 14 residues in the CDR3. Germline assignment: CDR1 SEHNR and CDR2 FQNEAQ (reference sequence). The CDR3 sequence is CSSSSSDRVYGYTF. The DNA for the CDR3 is TGTTCCAGCAGCTCCTCGGACAGGGTCTATGGCTACACCTTC.

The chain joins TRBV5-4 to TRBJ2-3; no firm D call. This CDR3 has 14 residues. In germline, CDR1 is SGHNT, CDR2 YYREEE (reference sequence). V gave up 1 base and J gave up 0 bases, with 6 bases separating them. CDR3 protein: CASSLSGSTDTQYF. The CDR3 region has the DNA TGTGCCAGCAGCTTGTCCGGGAGCACAGATACGCAGTATTTT.

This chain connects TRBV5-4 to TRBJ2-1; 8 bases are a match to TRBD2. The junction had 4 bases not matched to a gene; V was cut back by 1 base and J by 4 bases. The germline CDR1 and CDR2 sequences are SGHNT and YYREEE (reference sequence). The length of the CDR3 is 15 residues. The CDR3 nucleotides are TGTGCCAGCAGCTTGACTAGCGGACTTTACAATGAGCAGTTCTTC. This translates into CASSLTSGLYNEQFF.

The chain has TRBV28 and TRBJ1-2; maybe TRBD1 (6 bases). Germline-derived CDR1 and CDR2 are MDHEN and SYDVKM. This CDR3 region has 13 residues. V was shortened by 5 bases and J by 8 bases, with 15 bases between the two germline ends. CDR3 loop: CASSPDRSRGYTF. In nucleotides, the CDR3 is TGTGCCAGCAGTCCGGACAGATCGCGAGGCTACACCTTC.

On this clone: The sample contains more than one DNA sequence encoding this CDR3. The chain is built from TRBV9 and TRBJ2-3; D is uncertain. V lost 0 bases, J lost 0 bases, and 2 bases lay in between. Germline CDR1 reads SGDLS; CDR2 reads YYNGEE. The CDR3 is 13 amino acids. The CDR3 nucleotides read TGTGCCAGCAGCGTAGCTAGCACAGATACGCAGTATTTT. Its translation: CASSVASTDTQYF. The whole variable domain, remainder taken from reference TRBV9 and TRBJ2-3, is DSGVTQTPKHLITATGQRVTLRCSPRSGDLSVYWYQQSLDQGLQFLIQYYNGEERAKGNILERFSAQQFPDLHSELNLSSLELGDSALYFCASSVASTDTQYFGPGTRLTVL.